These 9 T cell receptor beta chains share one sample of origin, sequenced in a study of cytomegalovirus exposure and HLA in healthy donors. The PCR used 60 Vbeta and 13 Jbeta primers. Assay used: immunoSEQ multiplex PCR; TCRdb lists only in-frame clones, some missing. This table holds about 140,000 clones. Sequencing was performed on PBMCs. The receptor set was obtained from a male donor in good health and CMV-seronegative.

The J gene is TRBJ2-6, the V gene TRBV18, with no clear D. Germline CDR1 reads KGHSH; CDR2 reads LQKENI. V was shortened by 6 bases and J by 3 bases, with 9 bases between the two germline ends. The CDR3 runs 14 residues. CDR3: CASSQESGANVLTF. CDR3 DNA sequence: TGTGCCAGCTCCCAAGAGAGTGGGGCCAACGTCCTGACTTTC.

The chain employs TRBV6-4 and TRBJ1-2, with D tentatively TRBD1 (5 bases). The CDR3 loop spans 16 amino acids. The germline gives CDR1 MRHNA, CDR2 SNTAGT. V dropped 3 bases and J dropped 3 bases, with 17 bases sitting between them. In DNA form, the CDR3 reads TGTGCCAGCAGTGAGGGCCCGCAATGGGGCCACTATGGCTACACCTTC. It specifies CASSEGPQWGHYGYTF.

The CDR3 nucleotides are TGTGCCAGCTTTAGCAGGGCGAACACTGAAGCTTTCTTT. Protein: CASFSRANTEAFF. The chain recombines TRBV6-1 with TRBJ1-1, with D possibly matching TRBD1 (5 bases). Germline-derived CDR1 and CDR2 are MNHNS and SASEGT. The CDR3 sequence is 13 residues long. Trimming took 8 bases from V and 1 from J, leaving 11 bases between them.

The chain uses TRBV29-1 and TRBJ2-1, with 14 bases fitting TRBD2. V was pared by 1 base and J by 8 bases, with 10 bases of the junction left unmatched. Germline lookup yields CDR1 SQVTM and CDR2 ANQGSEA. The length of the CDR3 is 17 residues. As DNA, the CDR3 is TGCAGCGTTGAAGGGTCCGGGACTAGCGGGAGTATCCATGAGCAGTTCTTC. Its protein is CSVEGSGTSGSIHEQFF.

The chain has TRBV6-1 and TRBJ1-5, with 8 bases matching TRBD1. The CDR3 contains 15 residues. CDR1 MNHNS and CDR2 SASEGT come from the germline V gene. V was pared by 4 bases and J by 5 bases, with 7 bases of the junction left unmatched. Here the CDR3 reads CASSVWTGSDQPQHF. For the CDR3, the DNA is TGTGCCAGCAGTGTTTGGACAGGGTCCGATCAGCCCCAGCATTTT.

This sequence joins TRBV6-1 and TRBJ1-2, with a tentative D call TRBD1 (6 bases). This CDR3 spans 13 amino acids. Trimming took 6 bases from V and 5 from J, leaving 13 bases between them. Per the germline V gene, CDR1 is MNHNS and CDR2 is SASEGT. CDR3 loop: CASRQGSRYGYTF. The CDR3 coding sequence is TGTGCCAGCAGGCAGGGGAGTCGGTATGGCTACACCTTC.

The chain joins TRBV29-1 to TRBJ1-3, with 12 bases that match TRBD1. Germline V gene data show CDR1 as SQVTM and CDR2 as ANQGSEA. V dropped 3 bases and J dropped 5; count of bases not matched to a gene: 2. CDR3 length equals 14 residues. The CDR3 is CSVEGTGGRNTIYF. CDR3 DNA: TGCAGCGTTGAGGGGACAGGGGGCCGAAACACCATATATTTT.

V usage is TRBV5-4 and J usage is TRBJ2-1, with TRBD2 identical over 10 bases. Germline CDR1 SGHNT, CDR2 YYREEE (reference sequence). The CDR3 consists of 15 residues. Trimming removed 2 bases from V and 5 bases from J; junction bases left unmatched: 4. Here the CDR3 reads CASSFTGLADNEQFF. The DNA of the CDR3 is TGTGCCAGCAGCTTCACCGGACTAGCGGACAATGAGCAGTTCTTC.

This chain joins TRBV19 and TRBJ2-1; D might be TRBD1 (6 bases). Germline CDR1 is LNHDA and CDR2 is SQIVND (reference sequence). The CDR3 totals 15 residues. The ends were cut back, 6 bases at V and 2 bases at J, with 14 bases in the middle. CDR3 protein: CASRVPGDAYNEQFF. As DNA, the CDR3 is TGTGCCAGTAGAGTACCAGGGGATGCCTACAATGAGCAGTTCTTC.